The clone carrying this TCR beta chain was seen repeatedly, ten times or more. Germline V lookup: CDR1 SGHAT, CDR2 FQNNGV. Trimming removed 6 bases from V and 3 bases from J, with 12 bases in between. This CDR3 has 13 residues. These data originate in a study of T cells in Graves' hyperthyroidism and ophthalmopathy. Researchers amplified the TCR beta CDR3 regions from RNA transcripts. The TCR CDR3 first-round RT-PCR relied on the HTBI primer set. One entry per CDR3 protein, called by TCRdb with MiXCR from the multiplex PCR reads. The data contain 450,000 to 650,000 distinct CDR3 sequences, less than 25% of them seen just once; the ten biggest clones take up 26%.

Material: blood. The source is a young man with Graves' hyperthyroidism. The chain is built from TRBV11-2 and TRBJ2-7, with D perhaps matching TRBD2 (5 bases). CDR3 amino acids: CASSQGLDYEQYF. For the CDR3, the DNA is TGTGCCAGCAGTCAAGGACTGGACTACGAGCAGTACTTC.